This section outlines one T cell receptor beta chain sequence together with its context. Its antigen remains unidentified. The sample is drawn from a study of shared clonotypes between healthy human individuals. General observations from the study: Incomplete sequencing of sorted subsets was indicated by rarefaction despite large depth. Larger richness was generally estimated for naive than memory subsets.

A deep-level run was used for the assay. Replicate PCRs from sorted subsets contained approximately 190 ng DNA, which is roughly 30,000 T cell genomes. The assay was immunoSEQ multiplex PCR, and TCRdb's table has in-frame clones only and misses some. The repertoire has some 2.1 million clones, roughly 95% of them found once; the top ten carry about 0.13%. The V and J ends lost 4 bases and 0 bases, in that order; junction bases with no gene match: 14. This CDR3 has 20 amino acids. Germline V gives CDR1 MGHRA, CDR2 YSYEKL. The specimen sequenced was naive CD4+ T cells sorted from blood. The subset denotes: CD45RA+ positively selected. This chain links TRBV4-1 with TRBJ2-6, with 8 bases identical to TRBD1. The TCR comes from a man aged 18 to 30 in good health. The CDR3 spells CASSPLGRGQDNSGANVLTF. DNA of the CDR3: TGCGCCAGCAGCCCATTAGGCCGGGGACAGGATAACTCTGGGGCCAACGTCCTGACTTTC.